This T cell receptor beta chain originates from a study of human T cells and chemical hapten exposure. Notes on the study in general: No change in TCRs above 1 in 1000 frequency was produced by DPC sensitization.

With 3 bases clipped from V and 0 bases from J, the junction kept 4 bases outside the gene matches. The length of the CDR3 is 15 residues. Germline V gene sequence: CDR1 LGHDT, CDR2 YNNKEL (reference sequence). As to this clonotype: No antigen is known for it.

Time point indicated: pre-sensitization, week 0. The sample's treatment: therapeutic diphenylcyclopropenone sensitization with weekly scalp DPC. Unique molecular identifiers were affixed to discrete cDNA molecules within the library. As handled by the study authors: A per-sample median of roughly 96,000 TCRs was observed, with counts ranging from about 23,224 to 700,000. TCRdb itself ran the RACE reads through MiXCR, one entry per CDR3 protein. The V and J calls, along with clone size, are taken from TCRdb and not from the paper's own processing. The sample records about 120,000 distinct CDR3 sequences, roughly 14% being singletons.

Sequencing was performed on whole blood, taken in connection with sensitization to the hapten diphenylcyclopropenone (DPC). This clonotype was obtained from a woman between 18 and 30 years old with alopecia areata. Some clones in this sample may be carry-over from other donors' samples. The V and J genes are TRBV3-1 and TRBJ1-2, with 7 bases identical to TRBD1. The CDR3 nucleotides are TGTGCCAGCAGCCATTGGGACAGAGCTAACTATGGCTACACCTTC. Encoded protein: CASSHWDRANYGYTF. Combining the CDR3 with reference TRBV3-1 and TRBJ1-2 gives the whole variable domain DTAVSQTPKYLVTQMGNDKSIKCEQNLGHDTMYWYKQDSKKFLKIMFSYNNKELIINETVPNRFSPKSPDKAHLNLHINSLELGDSAVYFCASSHWDRANYGYTFGSGTRLTVV.